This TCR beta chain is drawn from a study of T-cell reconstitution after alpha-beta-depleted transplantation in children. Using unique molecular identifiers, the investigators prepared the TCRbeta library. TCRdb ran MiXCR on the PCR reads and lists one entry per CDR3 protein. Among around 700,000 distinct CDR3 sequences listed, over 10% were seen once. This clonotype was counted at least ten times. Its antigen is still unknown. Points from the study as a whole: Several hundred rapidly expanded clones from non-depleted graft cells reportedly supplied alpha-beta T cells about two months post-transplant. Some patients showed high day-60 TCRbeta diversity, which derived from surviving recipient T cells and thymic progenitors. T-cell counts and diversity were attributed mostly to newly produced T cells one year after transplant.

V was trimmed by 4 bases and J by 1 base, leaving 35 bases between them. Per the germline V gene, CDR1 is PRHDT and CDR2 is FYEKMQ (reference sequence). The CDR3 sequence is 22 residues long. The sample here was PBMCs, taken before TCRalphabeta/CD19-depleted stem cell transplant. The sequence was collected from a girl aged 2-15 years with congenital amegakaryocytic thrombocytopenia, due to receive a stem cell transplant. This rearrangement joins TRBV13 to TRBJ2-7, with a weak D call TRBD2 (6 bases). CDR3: CASSWWVSKGGEQVIRSYEQYF. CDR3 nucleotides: TGTGCCAGCAGCTGGTGGGTCTCAAAAGGCGGGGAACAAGTTATTAGGTCCTACGAGCAGTACTTC.